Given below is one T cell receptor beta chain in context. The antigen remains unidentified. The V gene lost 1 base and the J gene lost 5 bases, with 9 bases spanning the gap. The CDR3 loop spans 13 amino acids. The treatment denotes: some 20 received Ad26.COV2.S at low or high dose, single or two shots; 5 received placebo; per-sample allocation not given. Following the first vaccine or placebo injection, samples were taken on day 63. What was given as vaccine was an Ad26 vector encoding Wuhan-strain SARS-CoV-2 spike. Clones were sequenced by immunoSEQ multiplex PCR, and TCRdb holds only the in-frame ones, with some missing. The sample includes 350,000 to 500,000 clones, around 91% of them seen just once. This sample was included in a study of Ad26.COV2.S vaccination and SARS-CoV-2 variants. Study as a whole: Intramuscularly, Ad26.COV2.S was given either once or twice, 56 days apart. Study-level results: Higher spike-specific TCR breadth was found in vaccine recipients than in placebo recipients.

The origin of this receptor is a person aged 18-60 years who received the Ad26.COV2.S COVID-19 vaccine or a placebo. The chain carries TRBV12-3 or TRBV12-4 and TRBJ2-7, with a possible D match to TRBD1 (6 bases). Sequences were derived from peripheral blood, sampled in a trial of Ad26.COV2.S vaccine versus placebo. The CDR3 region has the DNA TGTGCCAGCAGTTTAGACCCAGGGGACGAGCAGTACTTC. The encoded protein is CASSLDPGDEQYF.